This T cell receptor beta chain was captured by sequencing in a study of CD8 T cells in ankylosing spondylitis (TCRdb year 2017). For the wider study: The study profiled T cell receptor beta repertoires in healthy donors and ankylosing spondylitis patients to find disease-linked TCR variants. The full study cohort comprised 25 ankylosing spondylitis patients and some 100 healthy donors. Peripheral blood was sampled, and synovial fluid was also collected from ankylosing spondylitis patients.

The data were produced on an Illumina HiSeq 2500. Quantitative 5'-RACE with molecular barcodes was used to prepare TCR beta libraries. The authors' analysis ran thus. To identify disease-linked TCR variants, a new computational method was used, one built on a probabilistic model of VDJ rearrangement. TCRdb cleaned the public reads at Q25 with fastp, built clones with MiXCR and kept in-frame beta chains. Every entry covers one CDR3 protein and lists the most common genes and DNA from its rows. TCRdb assigned the V and J calls; the authors' analysis was not used. The sample table holds around 180,000 distinct CDR3 sequences, of which 10% to 15% were seen once. The ten largest clonotypes hold more than 9.5% of the sample. This clonotype was seen at least ten times. It has no known antigen specificity. No base-level quality is on record; no much larger clone is a single base apart. Points the paper makes about the study in general: Significant enrichment of the disease-linked clones was reported in matched synovial fluid samples from ankylosing spondylitis patients. A CD8+ phenotype was shown by the disease-linked clones, which were found at relatively low frequencies in peripheral blood. Some motif variants were previously reported in synovial fluid and blood of reactive arthritis patients, suggesting common disease-initiation mechanisms. A TCR beta motif made up of several highly homologous amino acid variants appeared to be characteristic of blood from ankylosing spondylitis patients.

The germline V gene provides CDR1 MDHEN and CDR2 SYDVKM. V gives up 4 bases and J gives up 7 bases, and the segment between their germline ends measures 17 bases. The CDR3 sequence holds 15 residues, the cysteine and phenylalanine included. Kept here is only the CDR3 DNA, which spans 45 bases and is read in frame from base 1. Sequenced material: blood, either unsorted or a sorted T cell fraction (not recorded which). This TCR came from a female donor with ankylosing spondylitis or in good health (not recorded which). The chain is assembled from TRBV28 and TRBJ2-1; the D gene is possibly TRBD1, with 7 bases matching. CDR3 region: CASSSQGEAKNEQFF. The sequence in DNA is TGTGCCAGCAGTTCCCAGGGGGAGGCGAAGAATGAGCAGTTCTTC.